The clone carrying this T cell receptor (beta chain) has ten or more counts. Its antigen is currently unknown. This record comes from a study of T cells after yellow fever vaccination. General observations from the study: It was a weaker secondary response, yet one that peaked faster, at day 5 versus 15. Shared CD4/CD8 clonotypes were a small share, likely from convergent recombination.

The TCR cDNA carried a universal primer site and UMIs from 5'RACE template switching. One entry per CDR3 protein, called by TCRdb with MiXCR from the 5' RACE reads. The sample records 95,000 to 150,000 distinct CDR3 sequences, over 8% being singletons. V lost 0 bases, J lost 6 bases, and 9 bases stayed unmatched. This CDR3 is built from 16 residues. Germline CDR1 is LGHNA and CDR2 is YSLEER. The chain employs TRBV4-3 and TRBJ1-2, with 8 bases identical to TRBD1. The clonotype was recovered from a man between 18 and 29 years old who received the YFV17D yellow fever vaccine. The source was CD8+ T cells sorted from PBMCs, collected on the day of the yellow fever booster vaccination. DNA of the CDR3: TGCGCCAGCAGCCAAGACCAGACAGGGGCCGTTAATGGCTACACCTTC. Amino acid sequence: CASSQDQTGAVNGYTF.